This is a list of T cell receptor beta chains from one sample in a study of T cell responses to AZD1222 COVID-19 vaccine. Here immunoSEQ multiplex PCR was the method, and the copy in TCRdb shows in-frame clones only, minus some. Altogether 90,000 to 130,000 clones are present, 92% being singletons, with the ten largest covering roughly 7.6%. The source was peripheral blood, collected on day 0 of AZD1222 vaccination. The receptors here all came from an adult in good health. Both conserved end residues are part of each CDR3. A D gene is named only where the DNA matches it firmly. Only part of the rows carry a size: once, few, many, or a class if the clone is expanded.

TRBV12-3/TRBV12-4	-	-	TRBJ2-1	TGTGCCAGCAGTATCATCTACAATGAGCAGTTCTTC	CASSIIYNEQFF
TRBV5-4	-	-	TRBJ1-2	TGTGCCAGCAGCCATTATACAGGGTTCGACGGCTACACCTTC	CASSHYTGFDGYTF
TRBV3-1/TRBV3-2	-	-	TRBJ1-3	TGTGCCAGCAGCCAAGTTTGGGGCTCTGGAAACACCATATATTTT	CASSQVWGSGNTIYF
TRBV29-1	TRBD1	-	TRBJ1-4	TGCAGCGCTCAACAGGGGTCGGATGAAAAACTGTTTTTT	CSAQQGSDEKLFF
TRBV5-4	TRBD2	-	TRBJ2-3	TGTGCCAGCAGCTTGAAACTAGCGGGGCTCACAGATACGCAGTATTTT	CASSLKLAGLTDTQYF
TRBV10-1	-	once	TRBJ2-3	TGCGCCAGCAGCCCCAATCGTTACACAGATACGCAGTATTTT	CASSPNRYTDTQYF
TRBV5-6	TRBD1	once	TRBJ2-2	TGTGCCAGCAGCTTTGGGACAGGGGCCGGGGAGCTGTTTTTT	CASSFGTGAGELFF
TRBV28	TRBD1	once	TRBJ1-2	TGTGCCAGCAGTGGGACAGGGGTAAGAGGCTACACCTTC	CASSGTGVRGYTF
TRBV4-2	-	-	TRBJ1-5	TGTGCCAGCAGCCCCTCCCGTCATAGCCCAAATCAGCCCCAGCATTTT	CASSPSRHSPNQPQHF
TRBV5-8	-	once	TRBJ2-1	TGTGCCAGCAGCTTAGGTGGGAGCTCCTACAATGAGCAGTTCTTC	CASSLGGSSYNEQFF
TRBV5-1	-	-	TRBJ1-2	TGCGCCAGCAGCTGGGACGGTAACTATGGCTACACCTTC	CASSWDGNYGYTF
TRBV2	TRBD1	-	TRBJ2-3	TGTGCCAGCACTCCGGGACAGGGAGCAGATACGCAGTATTTT	CASTPGQGADTQYF
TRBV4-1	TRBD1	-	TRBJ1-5	TGCGCCAGCAGCCAAGTTTCGGGGACAGGGAGGACGCCCCAGCATTTT	CASSQVSGTGRTPQHF
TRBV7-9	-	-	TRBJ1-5	TGTGCCAGCAGCTTAGGAGGAGGGAACCAGCCCCAGCATTTT	CASSLGGGNQPQHF
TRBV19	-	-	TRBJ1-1	TGTGCCAGTAGTACCCCAGGGGCGGGAATGAACACTGAAGCTTTCTTT	CASSTPGAGMNTEAFF
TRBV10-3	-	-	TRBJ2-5	TGTGCCATCAGTGACCCTATCGGCCGACTCCAAGAGACCCAGTACTTC	CAISDPIGRLQETQYF
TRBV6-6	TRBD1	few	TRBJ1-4	TGTGCCAGCAGTTCCTATCAGGGGGGTGAAAAACTGTTTTTT	CASSSYQGGEKLFF
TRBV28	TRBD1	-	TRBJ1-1	TGTGCCAGCAATTTGCAGGGGGCTTTTCGGAACACTGAAGCTTTCTTT	CASNLQGAFRNTEAFF
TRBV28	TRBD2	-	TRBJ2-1	TGTGCCAGCAGTTTAGCAGCGGGGGGCCGCAATGAGCAGTTCTTC	CASSLAAGGRNEQFF
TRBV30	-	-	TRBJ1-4	TGTGCCTGGAGTGTACGCGCTGAAAAACTGTTTTTT	CAWSVRAEKLFF
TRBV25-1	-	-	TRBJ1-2	TGTGCCAGCAGTGAAGGCAGGGGCCTCTATGGCTACACCTTC	CASSEGRGLYGYTF
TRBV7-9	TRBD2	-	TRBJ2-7	TGTGCCAGCAGCACAGCTTTGACGACTAGCGGGAGCGACGAGCAGTACTTC	CASSTALTTSGSDEQYF
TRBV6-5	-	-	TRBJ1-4	TGTGCCAGCAAGAGGTCAATCGGCACTAATGAAAAACTGTTTTTT	CASKRSIGTNEKLFF
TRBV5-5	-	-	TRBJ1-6	TGTGCCAGCAGCTTGGTATCAGAGAGGAATTCACCCCTCCACTTT	CASSLVSERNSPLHF
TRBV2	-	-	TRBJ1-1	TGTGCCAGCTGGGGGATCAGGGGGAACACTGAAGCTTTCTTT	CASWGIRGNTEAFF
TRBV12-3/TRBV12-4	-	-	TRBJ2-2	TGTGCCAGCGGTCGAGGAGGCGGCGGGGAGCTGTTTTTT	CASGRGGGGELFF
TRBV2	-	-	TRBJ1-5	TGTGCCAGCAGTGAACCCCGAGTCAGGAGCGGTCAGCCCCAGCATTTT	CASSEPRVRSGQPQHF
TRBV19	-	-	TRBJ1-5	TGTGCCAGTAGTATAGCAAGGACAGTGCCCCAGCATTTT	CASSIARTVPQHF
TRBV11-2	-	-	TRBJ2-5	TGTGCCAGCAGCTTGGCCCTTCCCCAAGAGACCCAGTACTTC	CASSLALPQETQYF
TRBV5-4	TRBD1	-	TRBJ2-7	TGTGCCAGCAGCTTGAGACAGGGGGCCACCTACGAGCAGTACTTC	CASSLRQGATYEQYF
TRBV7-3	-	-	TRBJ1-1	TGTGCCAGCAGCCCCGGGTCGGGGGCCGGTAGGTCTGAAGCTTTCTTT	CASSPGSGAGRSEAFF
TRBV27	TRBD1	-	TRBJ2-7	TGTGCCACCCGGACAGGGGGAGGGGGTCCCTACGAGCAGTACTTC	CATRTGGGGPYEQYF
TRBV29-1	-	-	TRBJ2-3	TGCAGCGTGGCCCTAGGAGGGTCGACAGATACGCAGTATTTT	CSVALGGSTDTQYF
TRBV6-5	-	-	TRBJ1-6	TGTGCCAGCAACGGCCTGGGCTCCTATAATTCACCCCTCCACTTT	CASNGLGSYNSPLHF
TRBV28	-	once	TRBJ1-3	TGTGCCAGCCAAGGGGACGGACGTCCTGGAAACACCATATATTTT	CASQGDGRPGNTIYF
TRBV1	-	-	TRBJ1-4	TGCACCCGCGCAGCCGTCCAGGGGATCCTAACAACTAATGAAAAACTGTTTTTT	CTRAAVQGILTTNEKLFF
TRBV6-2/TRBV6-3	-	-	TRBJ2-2	TGTGCCAGCAGTTACCTCGGGGTGACCGGGGAGCTGTTTTTT	CASSYLGVTGELFF
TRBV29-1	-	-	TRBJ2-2	TGCAGCGTTGGCCTAGTAACGCAGGGTGCCGGGGAGCTGTTTTTT	CSVGLVTQGAGELFF
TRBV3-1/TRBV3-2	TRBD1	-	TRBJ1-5	TGTGCCAGCAGCTGGGGACAGGGCAATCAGCCCCAGCATTTT	CASSWGQGNQPQHF
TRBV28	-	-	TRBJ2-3	TGTGCCAGCAGACTTACGCGGTCTTTCACAGATACGCAGTATTTT	CASRLTRSFTDTQYF
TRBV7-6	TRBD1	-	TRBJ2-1	TGTGCCAGCAGCTTACAACCGGGACAGGGTTTAGTCCCGAGCTCCTACAATGAGCAGTTCTTC	CASSLQPGQGLVPSSYNEQFF
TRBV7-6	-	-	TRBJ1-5	TGTGCCAGCAGCTTAGACGCGGGGGGAGGGACTCAGCCCCAGCATTTT	CASSLDAGGGTQPQHF
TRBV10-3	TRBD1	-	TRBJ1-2	TGTGCCACAGGGGGCGCGAACAACTATGGCTACACCTTC	CATGGANNYGYTF
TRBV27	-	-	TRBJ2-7	TGTGCCAGCAGTTTATCGTGGTCTACCTACGAGCAGTACTTC	CASSLSWSTYEQYF
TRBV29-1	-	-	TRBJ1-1	TGCAGCGGTCGGGGGGGAACCAACACTGAAGCTTTCTTT	CSGRGGTNTEAFF
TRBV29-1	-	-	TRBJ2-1	TGCAGCGTTCACCGGGACTCATCGGTTGGGCAGTTCTTC	CSVHRDSSVGQFF